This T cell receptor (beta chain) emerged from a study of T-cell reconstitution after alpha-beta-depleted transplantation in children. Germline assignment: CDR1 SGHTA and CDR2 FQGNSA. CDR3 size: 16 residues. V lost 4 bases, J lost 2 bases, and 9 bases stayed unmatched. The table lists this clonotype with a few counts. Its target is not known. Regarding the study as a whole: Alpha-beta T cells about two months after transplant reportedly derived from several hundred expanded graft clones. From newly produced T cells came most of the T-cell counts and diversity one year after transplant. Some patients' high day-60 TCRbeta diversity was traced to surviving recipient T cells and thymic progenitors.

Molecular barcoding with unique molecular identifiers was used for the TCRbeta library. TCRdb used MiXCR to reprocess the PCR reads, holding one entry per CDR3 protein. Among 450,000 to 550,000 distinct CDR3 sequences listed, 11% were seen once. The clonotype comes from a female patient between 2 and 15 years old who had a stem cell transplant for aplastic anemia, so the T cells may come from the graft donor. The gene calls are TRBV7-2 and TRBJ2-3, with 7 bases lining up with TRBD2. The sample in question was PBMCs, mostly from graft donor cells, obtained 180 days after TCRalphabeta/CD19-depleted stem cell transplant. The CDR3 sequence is CASSSKRELYTDTQYF. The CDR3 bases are TGTGCCAGCAGCTCAAAGCGGGAACTCTACACAGATACGCAGTATTTT.